The following is a TCR beta chain sequence with its context. The antigen is not known. The sample originates from a study of identical twins' blood T cells. TCRdb called the 5' RACE reads again in MiXCR, with one record for every CDR3 protein. The table shows fewer than 450,000 distinct CDR3 sequences, with approximately 30% occurring only once. Overall study results and limits: Twins shared more top CDR3 clonotypes than unrelated donors did. Shared CDR3 clonotype counts between two donors mainly tracked the product of their cloneset sizes, twins included.

V shed 2 bases and J 9 bases; nucleotides not matched to a gene: 8. Germline V gives CDR1 MNHEY, CDR2 SVGEGT. This CDR3 spans 15 amino acids. The clonotype was recovered from a woman aged 18 to 55 in good health. Sequencing was performed on PBMCs. The genes are TRBV6-2 or TRBV6-3 and TRBJ2-5, with 11 bases identical to TRBD2. CDR3 coding DNA: TGTGCCAGCAGTTACGGGACTAGCGGCCTGAGGGCCCAGTACTTC. Translating gives CASSYGTSGLRAQYF.